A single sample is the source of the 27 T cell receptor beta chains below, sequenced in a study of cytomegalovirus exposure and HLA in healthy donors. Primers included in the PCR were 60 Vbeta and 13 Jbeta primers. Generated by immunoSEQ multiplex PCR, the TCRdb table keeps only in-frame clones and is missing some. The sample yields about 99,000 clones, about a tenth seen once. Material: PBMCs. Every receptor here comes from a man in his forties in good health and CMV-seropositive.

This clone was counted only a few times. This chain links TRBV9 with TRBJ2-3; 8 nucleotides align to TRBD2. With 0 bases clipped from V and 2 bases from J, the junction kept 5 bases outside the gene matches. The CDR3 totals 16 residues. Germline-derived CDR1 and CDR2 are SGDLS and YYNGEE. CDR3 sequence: CASSVAPAGATDTQYF. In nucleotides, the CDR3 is TGTGCCAGCAGCGTAGCTCCAGCGGGAGCCACAGATACGCAGTATTTT.

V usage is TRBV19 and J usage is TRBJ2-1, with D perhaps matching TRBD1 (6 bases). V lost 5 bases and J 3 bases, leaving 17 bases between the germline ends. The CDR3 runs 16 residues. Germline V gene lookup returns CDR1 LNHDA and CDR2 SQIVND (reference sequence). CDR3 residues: CASSESPGQSYNEQFF. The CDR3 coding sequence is TGTGCCAGTAGTGAAAGCCCGGGACAAAGCTACAATGAGCAGTTCTTC. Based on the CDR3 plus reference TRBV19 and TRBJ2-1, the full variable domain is DGGITQSPKYLFRKEGQNVTLSCEQNLNHDAMYWYRQDPGQGLRLIYYSQIVNDFQKGDIAEGYSVSREKKESFPLTVTSAQKNPTAFYLCASSESPGQSYNEQFFGPGTRLTVL.

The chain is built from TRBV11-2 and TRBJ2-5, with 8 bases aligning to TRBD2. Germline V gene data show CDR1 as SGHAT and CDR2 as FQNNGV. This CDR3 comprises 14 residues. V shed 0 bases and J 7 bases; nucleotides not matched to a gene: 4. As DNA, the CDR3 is TGTGCCAGCAGCTTAGAGCCAGCGGGAGTGACCCAGTACTTC. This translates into CASSLEPAGVTQYF. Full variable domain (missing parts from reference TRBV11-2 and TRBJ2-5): EAGVAQSPRYKIIEKRQSVAFWCNPISGHATLYWYQQILGQGPKLLIQFQNNGVVDDSQLPKDRFSAERLKGVDSTLKIQPAKLEDSAVYLCASSLEPAGVTQYFGPGTRLLVL.

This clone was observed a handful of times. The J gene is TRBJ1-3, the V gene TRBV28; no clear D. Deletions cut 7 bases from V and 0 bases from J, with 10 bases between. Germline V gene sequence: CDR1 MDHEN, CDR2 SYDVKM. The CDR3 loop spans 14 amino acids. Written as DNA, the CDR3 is TGTGCCAGCAAGAGCTTCGGCTCTGGAAACACCATATATTTT. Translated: CASKSFGSGNTIYF.

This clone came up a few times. This CDR3 reads CASRRDSSSYEQYF. Here the CDR3 DNA reads TGTGCCAGTAGACGGGACAGCTCCTCCTACGAGCAGTACTTC. This chain joins TRBV19 and TRBJ2-7; TRBD1 matches at 7 bases. Germline assignment: CDR1 LNHDA and CDR2 SQIVND (reference sequence). This CDR3 has 14 residues. V shed 6 bases, J shed 0 bases, and the junction held 5 bases outside the gene matches.

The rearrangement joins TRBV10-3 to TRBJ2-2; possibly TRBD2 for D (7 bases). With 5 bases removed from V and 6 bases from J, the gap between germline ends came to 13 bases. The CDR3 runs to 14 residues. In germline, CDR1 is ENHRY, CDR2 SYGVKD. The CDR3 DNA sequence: TGTGCCATCAGTAGGGGGAGGGTCCCCGGGGAGCTGTTTTTT. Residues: CAISRGRVPGELFF.

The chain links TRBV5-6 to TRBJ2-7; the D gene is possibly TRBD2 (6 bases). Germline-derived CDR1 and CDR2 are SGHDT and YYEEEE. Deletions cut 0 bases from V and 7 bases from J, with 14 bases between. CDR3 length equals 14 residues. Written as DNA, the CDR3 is TGTGCCAGCAGCTTGGAGGAGGGGCCAGGTGAGCAGTACTTC. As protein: CASSLEEGPGEQYF.

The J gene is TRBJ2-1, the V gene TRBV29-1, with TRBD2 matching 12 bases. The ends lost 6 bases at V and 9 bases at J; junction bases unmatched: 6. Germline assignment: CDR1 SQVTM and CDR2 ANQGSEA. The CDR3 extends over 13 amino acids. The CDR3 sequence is CSVNPGLAGEQFF. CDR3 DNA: TGCAGCGTCAATCCGGGACTAGCGGGTGAGCAGTTCTTC.

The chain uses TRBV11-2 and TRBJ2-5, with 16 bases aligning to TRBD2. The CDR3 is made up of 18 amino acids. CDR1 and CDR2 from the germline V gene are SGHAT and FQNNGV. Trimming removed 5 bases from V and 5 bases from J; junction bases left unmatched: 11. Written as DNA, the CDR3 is TGTGCCAGCAGCCTAGGGACTAGCGGGAGGGCCCAGGTCGAGACCCAGTACTTC. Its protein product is CASSLGTSGRAQVETQYF.

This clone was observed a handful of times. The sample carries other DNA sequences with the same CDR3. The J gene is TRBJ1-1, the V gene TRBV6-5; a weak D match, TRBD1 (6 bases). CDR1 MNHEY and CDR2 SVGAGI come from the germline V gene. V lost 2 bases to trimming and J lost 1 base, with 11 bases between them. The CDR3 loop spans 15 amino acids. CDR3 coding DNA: TGTGCCAGCAGTTACCCGGGACAAGGGAACACTGAAGCTTTCTTT. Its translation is CASSYPGQGNTEAFF.

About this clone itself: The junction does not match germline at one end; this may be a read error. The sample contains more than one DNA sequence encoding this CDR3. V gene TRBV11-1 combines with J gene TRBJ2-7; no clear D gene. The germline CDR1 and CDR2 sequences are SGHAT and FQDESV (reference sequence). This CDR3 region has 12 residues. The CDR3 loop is CASSLVSDEQYF. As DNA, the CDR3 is TGTGCAAGCAGCTTAGTGTCAGACGAGCAGTACTTC.

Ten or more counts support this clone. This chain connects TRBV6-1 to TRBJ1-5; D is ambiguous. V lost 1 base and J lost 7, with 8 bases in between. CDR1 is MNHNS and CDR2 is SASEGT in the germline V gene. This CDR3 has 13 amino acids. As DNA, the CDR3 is TGTGCCAGCAGTGAAGGATTTGGCCAGCCCCAGCATTTT. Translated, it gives CASSEGFGQPQHF.

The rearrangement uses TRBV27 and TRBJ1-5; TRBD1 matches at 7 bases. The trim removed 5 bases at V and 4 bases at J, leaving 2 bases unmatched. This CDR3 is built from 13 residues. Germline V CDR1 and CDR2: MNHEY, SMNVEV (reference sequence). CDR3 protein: CASSPGGNQPQHF. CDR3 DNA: TGTGCCAGCAGTCCAGGGGGTAATCAGCCCCAGCATTTT.

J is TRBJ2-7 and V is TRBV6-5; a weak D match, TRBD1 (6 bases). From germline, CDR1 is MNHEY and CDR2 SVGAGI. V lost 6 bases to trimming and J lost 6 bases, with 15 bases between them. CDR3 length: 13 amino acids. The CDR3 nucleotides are TGTGCCAGCAGCAGGGACATGGGCGTCGAGCAGTACTTC. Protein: CASSRDMGVEQYF.

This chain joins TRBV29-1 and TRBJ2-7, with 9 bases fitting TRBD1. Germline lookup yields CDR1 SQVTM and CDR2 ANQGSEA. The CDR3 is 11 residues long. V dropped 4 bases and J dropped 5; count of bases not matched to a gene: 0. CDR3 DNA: TGCAGCGTTGGACAGGGGGACGAGCAGTACTTC. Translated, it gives CSVGQGDEQYF.

The CDR3, as DNA: TGTGCCAGCAGCTTAGGGAGTCAGGTTAATGATGGCTACACCTTC. It specifies CASSLGSQVNDGYTF. V and J are TRBV13 and TRBJ1-2; D is undetermined. The germline V and J ends were trimmed by 0 bases and 6 bases, with 14 bases remaining between them. The CDR3 runs 15 residues. Per germline, CDR1 PRHDT and CDR2 FYEKMQ (reference sequence).

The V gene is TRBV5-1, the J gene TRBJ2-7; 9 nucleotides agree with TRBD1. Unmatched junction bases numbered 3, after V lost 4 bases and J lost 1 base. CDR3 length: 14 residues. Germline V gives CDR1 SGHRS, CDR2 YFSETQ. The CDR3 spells CASSPTGGSYEQYF. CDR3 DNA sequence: TGCGCCAGCAGCCCGACAGGGGGGTCCTACGAGCAGTACTTC.

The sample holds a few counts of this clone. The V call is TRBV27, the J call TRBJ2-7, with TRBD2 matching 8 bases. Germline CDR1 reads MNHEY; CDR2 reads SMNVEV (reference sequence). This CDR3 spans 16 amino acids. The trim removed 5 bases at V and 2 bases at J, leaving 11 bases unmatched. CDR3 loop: CASSIKTPGLAYEQYF. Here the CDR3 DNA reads TGTGCCAGCAGTATAAAAACACCGGGACTAGCCTACGAGCAGTACTTC.

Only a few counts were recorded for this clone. CDR3 sequence: CATSRRAFGSYEQYF. As DNA, the CDR3 is TGTGCCACCAGCAGGAGGGCATTTGGATCCTACGAGCAGTACTTC. The chain carries TRBV15 and TRBJ2-7; D might be TRBD2 (5 bases). In germline, CDR1 is LNHNV, CDR2 YYDKDF (reference sequence). Trimming left V 3 bases short and J 1 base short, with 13 bases between. The CDR3 sequence is 15 residues long.

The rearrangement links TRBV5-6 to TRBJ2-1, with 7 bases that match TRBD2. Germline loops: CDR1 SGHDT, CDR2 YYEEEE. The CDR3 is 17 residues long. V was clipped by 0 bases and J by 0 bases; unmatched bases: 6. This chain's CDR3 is CASSLVPGGLSYNEQFF. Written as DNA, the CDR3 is TGTGCCAGCAGCTTGGTCCCGGGAGGCCTCTCCTACAATGAGCAGTTCTTC.

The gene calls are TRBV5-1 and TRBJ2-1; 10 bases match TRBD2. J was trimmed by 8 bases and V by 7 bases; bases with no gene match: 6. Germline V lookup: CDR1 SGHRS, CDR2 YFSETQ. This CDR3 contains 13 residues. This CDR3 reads CASRLLAGYEQFF. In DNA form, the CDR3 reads TGCGCCAGCCGCCTACTAGCGGGATATGAGCAGTTCTTC.

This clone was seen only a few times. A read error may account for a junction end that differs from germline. CDR3 bases: TGTGCCAGCAGTTACCACGGGTCCCGTGAAGGCTACCCCTTC. It is translated as CASSYHGSREGYPF. The V call is TRBV6-5, the J call TRBJ1-2, with unresolved D. Germline V CDR1 and CDR2: MNHEY, SVGAGI. The CDR3 contains 14 residues.

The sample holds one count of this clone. The CDR3 here is CASSETRGGEQYF. The CDR3, as DNA: TGTGCCAGCAGCGAGACCAGGGGTGGCGAGCAGTACTTC. The V and J genes are TRBV21-1 and TRBJ2-5; TRBD1, as called in the table, went unchecked against the DNA. The DNA end is a closer match to TRBJ2-7, so the J assignment may be wrong. TRBV21-1 is deemed a pseudogene. The CDR3 is 13 residues long.

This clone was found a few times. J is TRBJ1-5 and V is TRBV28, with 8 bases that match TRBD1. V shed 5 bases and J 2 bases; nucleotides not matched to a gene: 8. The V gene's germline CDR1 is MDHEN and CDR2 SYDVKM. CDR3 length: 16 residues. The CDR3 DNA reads TGTGCCAGCAGTAAAAGGACAGGGAAGGGCAATCAGCCCCAGCATTTT. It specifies CASSKRTGKGNQPQHF.

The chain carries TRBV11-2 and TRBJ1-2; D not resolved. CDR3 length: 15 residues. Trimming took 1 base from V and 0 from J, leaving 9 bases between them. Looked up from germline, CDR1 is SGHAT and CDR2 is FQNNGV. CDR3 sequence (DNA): TGTGCCAGCAGCTTAGGATTAGCCACTAACTATGGCTACACCTTC. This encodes CASSLGLATNYGYTF.

The CDR3 DNA reads TGTGCCAGCAGTCCCGTGGGACTAGCGAGGCCCTACGAGCAGTACTTC. This codes for CASSPVGLARPYEQYF. This sequence joins TRBV27 and TRBJ2-7; 10 bases are a match to TRBD2. J was trimmed by 2 bases and V by 5 bases; bases with no gene match: 9. CDR3 length: 16 amino acids. Germline V gives CDR1 MNHEY, CDR2 SMNVEV (reference sequence).

The CDR3 nucleotides are TGTGCCAGCAGTGGTAGTCTAGCGGGATCTTACGAGCAGTACTTC. As protein: CASSGSLAGSYEQYF. The V gene is TRBV25-1, the J gene TRBJ2-7, with TRBD2 matching 9 bases. CDR3 length equals 15 residues. The V gene end was trimmed by 4 bases and the J gene end by 4 bases; junction bases not matched to a gene: 8. Per germline, CDR1 MGHDK and CDR2 SYGVNS.